The next 13 T cell receptor beta chains were all read from a single sample in a study of blood T cell repertoires in COVID-19. This table comes from immunoSEQ multiplex PCR, and its TCRdb copy is limited to in-frame clones, with some not included. In the table there are under 400,000 clones, about 89% of which are singletons. The sequencing sample was made of PBMCs or T cells enriched from blood (not recorded which). All receptors come from a man aged 40-49 years in a cohort exposed to, infected with or recovered from COVID-19 (not recorded which).

V is TRBV7-3 and J is TRBJ2-7, with 9 bases lining up with TRBD1. This CDR3 has 13 residues. The germline V gene has CDR1 SGHTA and CDR2 FQGTGA. J lost 5 bases, V lost 5 bases, and 4 bases had no gene match. CDR3 in DNA: TGTGCCAGCAGCCACTGGACAGGGGACGAGCAGTACTTC. Amino acid sequence: CASSHWTGDEQYF.

The rearrangement uses TRBV28 and TRBJ2-7; 9 nucleotides line up with TRBD1. V trimming: 4 bases; J trimming: 3 bases; junction bases outside the gene matches: 13. The CDR3 consists of 17 residues. Germline assignment: CDR1 MDHEN and CDR2 SYDVKM. The CDR3 sequence is CASSSLDRGHRVYEQYF. CDR3 in DNA: TGTGCCAGCAGTTCCCTGGACAGGGGTCACCGGGTCTACGAGCAGTACTTC.

The rearrangement links TRBV28 to TRBJ1-4, with 7 bases lining up with TRBD1. From germline, CDR1 is MDHEN and CDR2 SYDVKM. Unmatched junction bases numbered 8, after V lost 8 bases and J lost 8 bases. CDR3 length equals 13 residues. In DNA form, the CDR3 reads TGTGCCAGCCGAGGACAGGTCGGGGAAAAACTGTTTTTT. It specifies CASRGQVGEKLFF.

This clone was picked up one time. The rearrangement uses TRBV7-9 and TRBJ2-7; TRBD2 aligns across 7 bases. Germline assignment: CDR1 SEHNR and CDR2 FQNEAQ (reference sequence). With V trimmed by 3 bases and J by 2 bases, 10 bases remained unmatched. This CDR3 has 16 residues. CDR3 in amino acids: CASSLTWTREAYEQYF. CDR3 nucleotides: TGTGCCAGCAGCTTGACCTGGACCCGGGAGGCCTACGAGCAGTACTTC.

The gene calls are TRBV18 and TRBJ1-4; 7 positions agree with TRBD1. The germline V gene encodes CDR1 KGHSH and CDR2 LQKENI. Trimming removed 2 bases from V and 4 bases from J; junction bases left unmatched: 7. The CDR3 is 16 residues long. In nucleotides, the CDR3 is TGTGCCAGCTCACCAAAAACACAGGGGTTTAATGAAAAACTGTTTTTT. Protein product: CASSPKTQGFNEKLFF.

This rearrangement joins TRBV6-5 to TRBJ2-2, with 8 nucleotides matching TRBD2. This CDR3 has 14 amino acids. V trimming: 5 bases; J trimming: 5 bases; junction bases outside the gene matches: 4. The germline CDR1 and CDR2 sequences are MNHEY and SVGAGI. CDR3 in DNA: TGTGCCAGCAGTATCCTAGCGGGTACCGGGGAGCTGTTTTTT. Amino acids: CASSILAGTGELFF.

This sequence joins TRBV2 and TRBJ1-5; no reliable D call. CDR3 size: 13 residues. The V end was cut by 7 bases, the J end by 4 bases, with 11 bases between. Germline-derived CDR1 and CDR2 are SNHLY and FYNNEI. The CDR3 DNA reads as TGTGCCAGCAATAGCGCCCGAAATCAGCCCCAGCATTTT. Translation gives CASNSARNQPQHF.

The chain couples TRBV18 to TRBJ2-1; weak D call: TRBD1 (7 bases). V was pared by 2 bases and J by 8 bases, with 16 bases between. Germline CDR1 and CDR2: KGHSH and LQKENI. The CDR3 runs 15 residues. CDR3 sequence (DNA): TGTGCCAGCTCACCAACTTTTGGAGGGGGCGATGAGCAGTTCTTC. Protein: CASSPTFGGGDEQFF. Filled out from reference TRBV18 and TRBJ2-1, the complete variable domain reads NAGVMQNPRHLVRRRGQEARLRCSPMKGHSHVYWYRQLPEEGLKFMVYLQKENIIDESGMPKERFSAEFPKEGPSILRIQQVVRGDSAAYFCASSPTFGGGDEQFFGPGTRLTVL.

This clone was seen once. In DNA form, the CDR3 reads TGTGCCAGCAGTCCCTCCAGGGGGCTTCAAGCTGGAAACACCATATATTTT. It encodes CASSPSRGLQAGNTIYF. The chain links TRBV6-6 to TRBJ1-3; the match to TRBD1 covers 8 bases. Looked up from germline, CDR1 is MNHNY and CDR2 is SVGAGI (reference sequence). Trimming at V came to 5 bases and at J to 2 bases, leaving 11 bases not matched to a gene. The CDR3 loop spans 17 amino acids.

The chain carries TRBV7-9 and TRBJ2-1; 12 bases map to TRBD2. Germline CDR1 SEHNR, CDR2 FQNEAQ (reference sequence). The V gene end was trimmed by 5 bases and the J gene end by 7 bases; junction bases not matched to a gene: 12. The CDR3 loop spans 17 amino acids. Here the CDR3 reads CASSLSQTSGSRNEQFF. The CDR3 DNA sequence: TGTGCCAGCAGCCTCTCCCAGACTAGCGGGAGTCGGAATGAGCAGTTCTTC.

This chain connects TRBV25-1 to TRBJ1-2, with D possibly being TRBD1 (5 bases). Germline lookup yields CDR1 MGHDK and CDR2 SYGVNS. The V end lost 11 bases, the J end lost 8 bases, and 15 bases lay between the germline ends. The CDR3 has 11 amino acids. CDR3 bases: TGTGCCCTCCAGGGTCCGGAAGGCTACACCTTC. Its translation is CALQGPEGYTF.

V usage is TRBV29-1 and J usage is TRBJ1-5; a weak D match, TRBD1 (5 bases). V was shortened by 3 bases and J by 7 bases, with 13 bases between the two germline ends. CDR3 length: 13 amino acids. CDR1 and CDR2 (germline): SQVTM, ANQGSEA. CDR3 amino acids: CSVEAGRGQPQHF. For the CDR3, the DNA is TGCAGCGTTGAGGCCGGGCGGGGGCAGCCCCAGCATTTT.

The V and J genes are TRBV29-1 and TRBJ2-3; 7 bases align to TRBD2. There are 16 residues in the CDR3. Looked up from germline, CDR1 is SQVTM and CDR2 is ANQGSEA. V trimming: 0 bases; J trimming: 0 bases; junction bases outside the gene matches: 6. Here the CDR3 DNA reads TGCAGCGTTGAAGATCGGCTAGCGGTTAGCACAGATACGCAGTATTTT. Protein: CSVEDRLAVSTDTQYF.